This T cell receptor beta chain was sequenced in a study of blood T cell repertoires in COVID-19. Study background: Collection of acute and convalescent COVID-19 samples took place in the United States, Italy and Spain. The cDNA or gDNA used as material had been derived from T cells, B-cell-depleted T cells, or PBMCs.

The germline V gene encodes CDR1 SGHNT and CDR2 YYREEE (reference sequence). V was pared by 4 bases and J by 0 bases, with 11 bases between. CDR3 length: 14 residues. In the original workflow: Reference gene primers were amplified, and this amplification served to estimate nucleated cell counts. The repertoire was sequenced with immunoSEQ multiplex PCR; TCRdb's copy has only in-frame clones and lacks some. V and J calls and clone size follow that table, whereas D and trimming were derived from the DNA. The sample includes about 170,000 clones, 80% to 90% of them seen just once. Enrolment of Seattle patients took place during active infection, and they were followed longitudinally.

This sequence joins TRBV5-4 and TRBJ2-7, with unresolved D. The sequence was obtained from a woman of 80 years or more with COVID-19, enrolled during active disease. Material: peripheral blood. The CDR3 sequence is CASSPWLASYEQYF. As DNA, the CDR3 is TGTGCCAGCAGCCCTTGGCTGGCCTCCTACGAGCAGTACTTC. The variable domain in full, completed from reference TRBV5-4 and TRBJ2-7, reads ETGVTQSPTHLIKTRGQQVTLRCSSQSGHNTVSWYQQALGQGPQFIFQYYREEENGRGNFPPRFSGLQFPNYSSELNVNALELDDSALYLCASSPWLASYEQYFGPGTRLTVT.